This section outlines one T cell receptor (beta chain) sequence together with its context. Its antigen is not yet known. There are no base qualities to consult, and no much larger clone falls within one base. TCRbeta CDR3 regions were amplified from genomic DNA by means of the immunoSEQ Assay, a bias-controlled multiplex PCR. Turning to the authors' computational methods: The number of nucleated cells in each sample was estimated by amplification of reference gene primers within the assay. Sequence reads were collapsed and filtered to measure the absolute abundance of every unique TCRbeta CDR3 rearrangement. For each sample, productive Simpson clonality was calculated by taking the square root of Simpson's diversity index across productive rearrangements. TCRdb's version of the immuneACCESS table is confined to in-frame rearrangements and falls short of the full clone set. An unresolved V gene accounts for under half of the shortfall where checked; the remainder is of unknown origin. That table furnishes V, J and clone size, whereas the DNA furnished D and trimming. This sample gives roughly 240,000 clones in total; about 87% of them show up just once. The ten largest clones take up over 2% of the sample.

Participants in the prospective study were enrolled through a virtual design, were aged roughly 18 to 100 years, and lived in 24 United States geographic areas. In the prospective study, participants were assigned to cohorts based on the clinical history participants reported in a screening survey and a study questionnaire. In the prospective study, whole blood, serum and a nasopharyngeal or oropharyngeal swab were collected from each participant by mobile phlebotomists. Over a roughly 2-month period, participants in the prospective study had the option of providing additional blood draws and questionnaires. Prospective study blood samples were shipped either frozen or at room temperature before DNA extraction. This sample is part of a study of blood T cell repertoires in COVID-19 (dated by TCRdb to 2018 to 2020). Describing the broader study: The collaborator samples originated in the United States, Italy and Spain and spanned the acute and convalescent phases of COVID-19. The samples were drawn from the first 160 participants of the ongoing ImmuneRACE study and from 950 to 1,500 subjects provided by 6 global collaborators. Nearly every sample came with metadata listing a de-identified subject ID, COVID-19 status, age in years and sex. The prospective study material was composed of cDNA or gDNA derived from T cells, B-cell-depleted T cells, or PBMCs. Subjects who had been exposed to COVID-19, were actively infected with it, or had recovered from it provided the deeply sampled blood TCRbeta repertoires that made up the dataset. Where available, HLA class I and class II types were obtained from metadata supplied by the sample provider rather than from assay-based typing. The repertoires were released in a freely available public database meant as a resource for research on the immune response to SARS-CoV-2.

General findings and caveats noted by the study authors: The amount of clinical and demographic metadata varied by source and participant and was provided uncurated.

The CDR3 runs 13 residues from the cysteine to the valine. Only the CDR3 DNA is retained, 39 bases long and in frame from the first base. The germline V gene yields SNHLY for CDR1 and FYNNEI for CDR2. Here V drops 11 bases and J drops 3 bases, and the junction holds 9 bases not matched to any gene. Recombination joined TRBV2 with TRBJ2-7, and 8 bases in between align with TRBD2. The clonotype comes from a woman between 40 and 55 years old with acute COVID-19. Sequencing was carried out using PBMCs or T cells enriched from blood (not recorded which). The nucleotide sequence is given as TGTGCCTGCGCGGATAGCGGGAACTACGAGCAGTACGTC. It specifies CACADSGNYEQYV.